The 24 T cell receptor beta chains below all came from one sample that was sequenced in a study of T cell changes during pregnancy in multiple sclerosis. Method: immunoSEQ multiplex PCR; TCRdb's copy keeps in-frame clones and lacks some. The data show around 45,000 clones, approximately 90% seen once. The sample here was CD4+ T cells from peripheral blood mononuclear cells, taken before pregnancy. Receptors originate from a female donor with multiple sclerosis, enrolled in a pregnancy study.

V gene TRBV7-2 combines with J gene TRBJ1-5; D gene unclear. In germline, CDR1 is SGHTA, CDR2 FQGNSA. Trimming took 2 bases from V and 7 from J, leaving 15 bases between them. The CDR3 covers 15 residues. For the CDR3, the DNA is TGTGCCAGCAGCTTAAGATCAGGTAGAGAGCAGCCCCAGCATTTT. This gives the protein CASSLRSGREQPQHF.

On this clone: Compared with germline, one end of the junction differs, possibly owing to a read error. The chain has TRBV7-7 and TRBJ2-5; 7 nucleotides align to TRBD1. The CDR3 sequence is 15 residues long. Germline V gene sequence: CDR1 SSHAT, CDR2 FNYEAQ (reference sequence). Written as DNA, the CDR3 is TGTGCTAGCAGCTTACGCCAGGGACAGCAAGAGACCCAGTACTTC. Translation gives CASSLRQGQQETQYF.

The genes are TRBV7-2 and TRBJ2-1; the match to TRBD2 covers 14 bases. This CDR3 spans 16 amino acids. CDR1 SGHTA and CDR2 FQGNSA come from the germline V gene. The V gene end was trimmed by 1 base and the J gene end by 9 bases; junction bases not matched to a gene: 5. CDR3 protein: CASSLGGTSGGGEQFF. CDR3 bases: TGTGCCAGCAGCTTAGGAGGGACTAGCGGGGGTGGTGAGCAGTTCTTC. Looking up the rest from reference TRBV7-2 and TRBJ2-1 gives the full variable domain: GAGVSQSPSNKVTEKGKDVELRCDPISGHTALYWYRQSLGQGLEFLIYFQGNSAPDKSGLPSDRFSAERTGGSVSTLTIQRTQQEDSAVYLCASSLGGTSGGGEQFFGPGTRLTVL.

This chain joins TRBV7-2 and TRBJ1-3; maybe TRBD1 (5 bases). V was clipped by 1 base and J by 0 bases, with 7 bases between them. CDR3 length equals 15 residues. The germline V gene encodes CDR1 SGHTA and CDR2 FQGNSA. CDR3 residues: CASSLGQSSGNTIYF. The CDR3 DNA reads TGTGCCAGCAGCTTAGGACAGAGCTCTGGAAACACCATATATTTT.

V gene TRBV11-2 combines with J gene TRBJ2-2; 10 bases fit TRBD2. Germline CDR1 reads SGHAT; CDR2 reads FQNNGV. V dropped 2 bases and J dropped 3; count of bases not matched to a gene: 3. The CDR3 is 16 amino acids. The CDR3 bases are TGTGCCAGCAGCTTACTAGCGGGGGCACACACCGGGGAGCTGTTTTTT. Translated, it gives CASSLLAGAHTGELFF.

The chain carries TRBV12-5 and TRBJ1-3; D is unresolved. The ends were cut back, 4 bases at V and 4 bases at J, with 5 bases in the middle. Germline loops: CDR1 LGHNT, CDR2 FRNRAP. The CDR3 contains 12 residues. CDR3 sequence reads: CASGSFGNTIYF. CDR3 coding DNA: TGTGCTAGTGGTTCCTTCGGAAACACCATATATTTT. Complete variable domain (other parts from reference TRBV12-5 and TRBJ1-3): DARVTQTPRHKVTEMGQEVTMRCQPILGHNTVFWYRQTMMQGLELLAYFRNRAPLDDSGMPKDRFSAEMPDATLATLKIQPSEPRDSAVYFCASGSFGNTIYFGEGSWLTVV.

The chain recombines TRBV18 with TRBJ2-7; weak D call: TRBD2 (6 bases). Germline assignment: CDR1 KGHSH and CDR2 LQKENI. The V and J ends lost 5 bases and 2 bases respectively, with 13 bases between them. The CDR3 is made up of 14 amino acids. The CDR3 DNA reads as TGTGCCAGCTCATCCGGGACTCATACCTACGAGCAGTACTTC. Translation: CASSSGTHTYEQYF.

The chain couples TRBV6-7 to TRBJ1-2; 12 bases agree with TRBD1. TRBV6-7 belongs to the ORF category, with a function that is uncertain. There are 17 residues in the CDR3. With V trimmed by 2 bases and J by 4 bases, 8 bases remained unmatched. The CDR3 loop is CASSYTGQGARGYGYTF. Here the CDR3 DNA reads TGTGCCAGCAGTTACACGGGACAGGGGGCGCGCGGCTATGGCTACACCTTC.

The rearrangement uses TRBV29-1 and TRBJ1-1; D remains unclear. The germline V gene encodes CDR1 SQVTM and CDR2 ANQGSEA. CDR3 length: 13 amino acids. Trimming pared 4 bases from V and 7 bases from J, leaving 16 bases between. This chain's CDR3 is CSVAGKLAVEAFF. Here the CDR3 DNA reads TGCAGCGTTGCTGGGAAACTAGCGGTTGAAGCTTTCTTT.

The V gene is TRBV7-3, the J gene TRBJ2-1; 7 nucleotides align to TRBD2. CDR1 and CDR2 from the germline V gene are SGHTA and FQGTGA. J lost 2 bases, V lost 5 bases, and 9 bases had no gene match. The CDR3 contains 16 residues. For the CDR3, the DNA is TGTGCCAGCAGCCCCGTAGGGCGGGAGACCTACAATGAGCAGTTCTTC. It specifies CASSPVGRETYNEQFF.

This chain links TRBV6-6 with TRBJ2-7; maybe TRBD2 (7 bases). Trimming shortened V by 2 bases and J by 5 bases, and 19 bases separated the two germline ends. Germline V gene sequence: CDR1 MNHNY, CDR2 SVGAGI (reference sequence). The CDR3 is made up of 16 amino acids. The CDR3 protein is CASSYGPGGRWNEQYF. CDR3 nucleotides: TGTGCCAGCAGTTACGGCCCGGGGGGCCGGTGGAACGAGCAGTACTTC.

This clone was seen just once. This CDR3 reads CASSPLWGRDTGELFF. CDR3 DNA sequence: TGTGCCAGCTCACCACTATGGGGCAGGGACACCGGGGAGCTGTTTTTT. This sequence joins TRBV18 and TRBJ2-2; D perhaps matches TRBD1 (5 bases). V was clipped by 1 base and J by 3 bases, with 12 bases between them. The length of the CDR3 is 16 residues. Per the germline V gene, CDR1 is KGHSH and CDR2 is LQKENI.

The chain employs TRBV6-5 and TRBJ2-1, with a tentative D call TRBD1 (6 bases). V lost 4 bases and J lost 8, with 15 bases in between. Germline CDR1 MNHEY, CDR2 SVGAGI. The CDR3 length is 14 residues. CDR3 bases: TGTGCCAGCAGTTCCCAGACAGGCCTCTATGAGCAGTTCTTC. This translates into CASSSQTGLYEQFF.

The chain is built from TRBV7-8 and TRBJ1-2; a weak D match, TRBD1 (5 bases). The germline CDR1 and CDR2 sequences are SGHVS and FQNEAQ. Deletions cut 5 bases from V and 0 bases from J, with 19 bases between. CDR3 length: 17 residues. The CDR3 DNA is TGTGCCAGCAGCAAGAATCCCCACGGGGGAGCTAACTATGGCTACACCTTC. Translation: CASSKNPHGGANYGYTF.

The V call is TRBV7-2, the J call TRBJ2-3; D is possibly TRBD2 (5 bases). There are 16 residues in the CDR3. Germline lookup yields CDR1 SGHTA and CDR2 FQGNSA. Trimming cost V 8 bases and J 6 bases, with 24 bases left between them. The CDR3 reads CASRRDAAGIRDTQYF. In nucleotides, the CDR3 is TGTGCCAGCCGTCGGGATGCAGCTGGAATCAGGGATACGCAGTATTTT.

The chain has TRBV9 and TRBJ1-3; no clear D gene. From germline, CDR1 is SGDLS and CDR2 YYNGEE. CDR3 length: 15 amino acids. V was trimmed by 0 bases and J by 2 bases, leaving 9 bases between them. The CDR3, as DNA: TGTGCCAGCAGCGTAGGGTGGGCAACTGGAAACACCATATATTTT. As protein: CASSVGWATGNTIYF.

This chain joins TRBV7-3 and TRBJ2-5; 9 bases line up with TRBD1. The trim removed 6 bases at V and 4 bases at J, leaving 9 bases unmatched. The CDR3 sequence is 15 residues long. The V gene's germline CDR1 is SGHTA and CDR2 FQGTGA. The CDR3 bases are TGTGCCAGCAGTCCTGACAGGGGGGGTTTAGAGACCCAGTACTTC. This translates into CASSPDRGGLETQYF.

The chain joins TRBV5-1 to TRBJ2-4; 14 bases are shared with TRBD2. The germline V gene encodes CDR1 SGHRS and CDR2 YFSETQ. V shed 3 bases and J 0 bases; nucleotides not matched to a gene: 2. The CDR3 loop spans 17 amino acids. CDR3 sequence: CASSSTSGGVAKNIQYF. In DNA, the CDR3 is TGCGCCAGCAGCTCGACTAGCGGGGGGGTAGCCAAAAACATTCAGTACTTC.

The gene calls are TRBV5-4 and TRBJ1-2; weak D call: TRBD1 (5 bases). Trimming left V 4 bases short and J 8 bases short, with 12 bases between. Germline CDR1 is SGHNT and CDR2 is YYREEE (reference sequence). This CDR3 has 12 residues. CDR3 nucleotides: TGTGCCAGCAGCCAAGAAAGGGGAGGCTACACCTTC. This codes for CASSQERGGYTF.

V usage is TRBV18 and J usage is TRBJ2-5, with a possible D match to TRBD1 (5 bases). The V gene's germline CDR1 is KGHSH and CDR2 LQKENI. The CDR3 loop spans 15 amino acids. V lost 2 bases and J 4 bases, leaving 14 bases between the germline ends. This CDR3 is CASSPMTRAGETQYF. In DNA form, the CDR3 reads TGTGCCAGCTCACCAATGACCAGGGCAGGAGAGACCCAGTACTTC.

This chain links TRBV27 with TRBJ1-2; 9 bases map to TRBD1. The germline gives CDR1 MNHEY, CDR2 SMNVEV (reference sequence). V lost 5 bases and J lost 5; bases outside the gene matches: 15. CDR3 length: 17 residues. The CDR3 region has the DNA TGTGCCAGCAGTCCTCTCTCCGGGACAGGGACTCTATATGGCTACACCTTC. Its translation is CASSPLSGTGTLYGYTF.

The J gene is TRBJ1-5, the V gene TRBV5-1; perhaps TRBD1 as D (6 bases). Trimming removed 4 bases at V and 6 bases at J, with 14 bases between. CDR3 length equals 14 residues. Germline-derived CDR1 and CDR2 are SGHRS and YFSETQ. CDR3 in amino acids: CASSPQGPSQPQHF. CDR3 DNA sequence: TGCGCCAGCAGCCCACAGGGACCTAGTCAGCCCCAGCATTTT.

The V call is TRBV7-2, the J call TRBJ2-2, with D possibly being TRBD2 (5 bases). Germline V gives CDR1 SGHTA, CDR2 FQGNSA. The CDR3 has 14 amino acids. DNA of the CDR3: TGTGCTTCCTCGCGAGGGCGAGGGACCGGGGAGCTGTTTTTT. It codes for CASSRGRGTGELFF.

The chain joins TRBV4-2 to TRBJ1-2; D remains ambiguous. The CDR3 covers 15 residues. Germline CDR1 reads LGHNA; CDR2 reads YNFKEQ. Trimming cost V 0 bases and J 5 bases, with 13 bases left between them. The CDR3 region has the DNA TGTGCCAGCAGCCAAGAGAGAGGGTCTGAATATGGCTACACCTTC. It specifies CASSQERGSEYGYTF.